This entry is about one T cell receptor beta chain. J was trimmed by 0 bases and V by 4 bases; bases with no gene match: 5. CDR3 length: 16 residues. Germline V gene data show CDR1 as SEHNR and CDR2 as FQNEAQ (reference sequence). The method was immunoSEQ multiplex PCR; TCRdb's version includes in-frame clones alone and lacks a portion of them. The data hold tens of thousands of clones, with about nine tenths observed a single time. This entry belongs to a study of blood T cell repertoires in COVID-19. Across the whole study: The analysed material was cDNA or gDNA that came from T cells, B-cell-depleted T cells, or PBMCs.

V gene TRBV7-9 combines with J gene TRBJ2-2; 7 bases fit TRBD1. This TCR derives from a woman of 80 years or more with COVID-19, enrolled during active disease. Material: peripheral blood. CDR3 amino acids: CASSSWDRANTGELFF. Here the CDR3 DNA reads TGTGCCAGCAGCTCATGGGACAGAGCGAACACCGGGGAGCTGTTTTTT.